This T cell receptor (beta chain) stems from a study of blood T cells in healthy people across ages. Points from the study as a whole: Observed TCR beta diversity showed a strong correlation with the percentage of naive T cells as measured by flow cytometry.

Healthy Caucasian individuals from Russia aged roughly 6 to 90 served as donors. This CDR3 region has 17 residues. Germline assignment: CDR1 SQVTM and CDR2 ANQGSEA. Regarding this clonotype: Antigen: not known. A single base separates this from a much larger clone, so it may be a read error.

It was with a sample-barcoded 5' primer and a J-beta primer mix that a second PCR of roughly 7 to 12 cycles was run. Via MiXCR, TCRdb re-called the 5' RACE reads, giving one row per CDR3 protein. Of about 670,000 distinct CDR3 sequences in the sample, roughly half were seen once. The sequencing input was blood. The chain links TRBV29-1 to TRBJ2-1; D may be TRBD1 or TRBD2 (5 bases each). The TCR originated in a woman aged 80 or over in good health. The CDR3 reads CSIEDRGTRISYNEQFF. DNA of the CDR3: TGCAGCATTGAAGATCGAGGGACCAGGATCTCCTACAATGAGCAGTTCTTC.